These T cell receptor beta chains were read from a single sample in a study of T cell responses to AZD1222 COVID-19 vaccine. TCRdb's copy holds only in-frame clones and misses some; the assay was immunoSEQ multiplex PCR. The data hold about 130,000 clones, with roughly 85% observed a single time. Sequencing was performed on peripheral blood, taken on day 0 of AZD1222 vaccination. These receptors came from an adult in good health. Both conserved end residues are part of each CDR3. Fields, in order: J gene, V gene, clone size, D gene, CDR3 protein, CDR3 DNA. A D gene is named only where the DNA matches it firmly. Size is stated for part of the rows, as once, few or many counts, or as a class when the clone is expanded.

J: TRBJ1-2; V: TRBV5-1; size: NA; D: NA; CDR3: CASSLAGTTPNYGYTF; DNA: TGCGCCAGCAGCTTGGCCGGAACAACCCCTAACTATGGCTACACCTTC
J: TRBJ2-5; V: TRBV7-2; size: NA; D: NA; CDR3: CASSGLWGLQETQYF; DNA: TGTGCCAGCAGCGGTTTGTGGGGGCTCCAAGAGACCCAGTACTTC
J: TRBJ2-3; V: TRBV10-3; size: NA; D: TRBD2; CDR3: CAISEGLAGLTDTQYF; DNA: TGTGCCATCAGTGAGGGACTAGCGGGCCTCACAGATACGCAGTATTTT
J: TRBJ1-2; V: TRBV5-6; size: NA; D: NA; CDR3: CASSLADGGYTF; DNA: TGTGCCAGCAGCTTGGCCGACGGGGGCTACACCTTC
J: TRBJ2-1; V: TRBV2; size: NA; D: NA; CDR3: CASRRDARGEQFF; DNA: TGTGCCAGCAGACGGGACGCGAGGGGTGAGCAGTTCTTC
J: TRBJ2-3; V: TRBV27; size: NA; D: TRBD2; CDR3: CASSLNPSGGRDTQYF; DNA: TGTGCCAGCAGTTTAAATCCTAGCGGGGGGCGGGATACGCAGTATTTT
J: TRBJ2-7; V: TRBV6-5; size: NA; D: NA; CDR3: CASRLHQGGSYEQYF; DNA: TGTGCCAGCAGACTCCATCAGGGAGGATCCTACGAGCAGTACTTC
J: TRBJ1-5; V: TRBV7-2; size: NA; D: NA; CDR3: CASSLALNIGAGPQHF; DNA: TGTGCCAGCAGCTTAGCCCTTAATATAGGTGCGGGGCCCCAGCATTTT
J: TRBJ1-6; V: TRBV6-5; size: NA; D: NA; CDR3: CASRSSLYNSPLHF; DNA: TGTGCCAGCAGGTCCAGCCTCTATAATTCACCCCTCCACTTT
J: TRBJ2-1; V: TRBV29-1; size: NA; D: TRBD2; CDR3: CSVETSGRANEQFF; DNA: TGCAGCGTTGAAACTAGCGGGAGGGCCAATGAGCAGTTCTTC
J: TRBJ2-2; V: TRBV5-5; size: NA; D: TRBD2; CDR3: CASSLFYSGGAGTGELFF; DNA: TGTGCCAGCAGCTTGTTTTATAGCGGGGGGGCTGGCACCGGGGAGCTGTTTTTT
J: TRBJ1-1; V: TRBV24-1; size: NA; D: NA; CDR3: CATSDNGGLGDTEAFF; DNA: TGTGCCACCAGTGATAACGGGGGACTTGGGGACACTGAAGCTTTCTTT
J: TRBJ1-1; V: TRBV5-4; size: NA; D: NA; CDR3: CASSFLQEAFF; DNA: TGTGCCAGCAGCTTTTTGCAGGAAGCTTTCTTT
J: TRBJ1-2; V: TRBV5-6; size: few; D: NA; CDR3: CASSLDGAAYGYTF; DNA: TGTGCCAGCAGCTTGGACGGAGCCGCCTATGGCTACACCTTC
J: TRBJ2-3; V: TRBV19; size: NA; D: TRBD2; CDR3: CASSVLAGATDTQYF; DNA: TGTGCCAGTAGTGTACTAGCGGGGGCTACAGATACGCAGTATTTT
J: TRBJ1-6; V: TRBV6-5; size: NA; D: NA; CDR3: CASMGVGSPLHF; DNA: TGTGCCAGCATGGGTGTGGGTTCACCCCTCCACTTT
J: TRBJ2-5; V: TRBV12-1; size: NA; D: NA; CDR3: CAATAGGPLPETQYF; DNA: TGTGCCGCGACGGCGGGAGGGCCCCTCCCGGAGACCCAGTACTTC
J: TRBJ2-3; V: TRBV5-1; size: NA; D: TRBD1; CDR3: CASGKTGKTDTQYF; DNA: TGCGCCAGCGGAAAGACAGGGAAAACAGATACGCAGTATTTT
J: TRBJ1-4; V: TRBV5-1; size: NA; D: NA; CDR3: CASSSGPGRGEKLFF; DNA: TGCGCCAGCAGCTCAGGACCGGGACGGGGGGAAAAACTGTTTTTT
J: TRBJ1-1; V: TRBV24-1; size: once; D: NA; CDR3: CATSDPRVLNTEAFF; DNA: TGTGCCACCAGTGACCCGCGGGTTTTGAACACTGAAGCTTTCTTT
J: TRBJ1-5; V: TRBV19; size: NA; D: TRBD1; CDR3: CASSIGQGRTQPQHF; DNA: TGTGCCAGTAGTATAGGACAGGGTAGGACTCAGCCCCAGCATTTT
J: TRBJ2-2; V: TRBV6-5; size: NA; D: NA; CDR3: CAIKAGELFF; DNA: TGTGCCATAAAGGCCGGGGAGCTGTTTTTT
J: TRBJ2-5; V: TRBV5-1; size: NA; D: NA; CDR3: CASSLRQASFKQSGQETQYF; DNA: TGCGCCAGCAGCTTAAGGCAGGCGAGTTTTAAGCAGTCGGGACAAGAGACCCAGTACTTC
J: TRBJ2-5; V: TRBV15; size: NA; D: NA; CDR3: CATSRGVETQYF; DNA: TGTGCCACCAGCAGGGGGGTCGAGACCCAGTACTTC
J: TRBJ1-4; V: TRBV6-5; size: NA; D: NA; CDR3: CASSYSAGLMEKLFF; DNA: TGTGCCAGCAGTTACTCCGCAGGGTTAATGGAAAAACTGTTTTTT
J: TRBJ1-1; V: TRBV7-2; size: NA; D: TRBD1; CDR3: CASSLVRTGAGTEAFF; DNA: TGTGCCAGCAGCTTAGTACGGACAGGGGCGGGTACTGAAGCTTTCTTT
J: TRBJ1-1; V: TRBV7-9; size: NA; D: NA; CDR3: CASSFQGLNTEAFF; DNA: TGTGCCAGCAGCTTCCAGGGGTTGAACACTGAAGCTTTCTTT
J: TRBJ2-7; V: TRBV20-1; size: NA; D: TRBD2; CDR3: CSASVAGDTYEQYF; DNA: TGCAGTGCTAGTGTGGCGGGAGACACCTACGAGCAGTACTTC
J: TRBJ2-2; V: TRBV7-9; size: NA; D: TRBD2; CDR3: CASSLGLAGSTGELFF; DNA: TGTGCCAGCAGCTTAGGCCTAGCGGGGTCCACCGGGGAGCTGTTTTTT
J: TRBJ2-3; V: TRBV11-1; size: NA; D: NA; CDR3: CASSLSRGGDTQYF; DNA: TGTGCCAGCAGCTTAAGTAGGGGGGGAGATACGCAGTATTTT
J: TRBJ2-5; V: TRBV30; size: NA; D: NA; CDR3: CAWSTSTTQYF; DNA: TGTGCCTGGTCGACGTCTACGACCCAGTACTTC
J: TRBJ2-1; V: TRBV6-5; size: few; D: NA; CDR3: CASTLTRDEQFF; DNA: TGTGCCAGCACCTTGACAAGGGATGAGCAGTTCTTC
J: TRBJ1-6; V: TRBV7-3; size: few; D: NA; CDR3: CASSLTGPGPYNSPLHF; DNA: TGTGCCAGCAGCTTAACGGGCCCGGGTCCCTATAATTCACCCCTCCACTTT
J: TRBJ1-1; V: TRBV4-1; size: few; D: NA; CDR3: CASSQGRGRGSMNTEAFF; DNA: TGCGCCAGCAGCCAAGGGAGGGGGAGGGGGAGCATGAACACTGAAGCTTTCTTT
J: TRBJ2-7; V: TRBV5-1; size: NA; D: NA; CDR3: CASSLGQSSYEQYF; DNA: TGCGCCAGCAGCTTGGGGCAGAGCTCCTACGAGCAGTACTTC
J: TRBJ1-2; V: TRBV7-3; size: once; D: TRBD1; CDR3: CASSYGQGGPYGYTF; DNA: TGTGCCAGCAGCTACGGACAGGGTGGGCCCTATGGCTACACCTTC
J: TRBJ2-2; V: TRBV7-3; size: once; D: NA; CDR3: CASSPWGDTGELFF; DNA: TGTGCCAGCAGCCCTTGGGGGGACACCGGGGAGCTGTTTTTT
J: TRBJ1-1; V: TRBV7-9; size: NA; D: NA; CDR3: CASSGGSTEAFF; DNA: TGTGCCAGCAGCGGTGGTAGCACTGAAGCTTTCTTT
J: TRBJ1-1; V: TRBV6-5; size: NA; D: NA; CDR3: CASRGGTPGTEAFF; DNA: TGTGCCAGCAGGGGCGGGACGCCAGGCACTGAAGCTTTCTTT
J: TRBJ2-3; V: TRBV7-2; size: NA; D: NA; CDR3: CASSLKPPGQYF; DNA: TGTGCCAGCAGCTTGAAGCCCCCGGGGCAGTATTTT
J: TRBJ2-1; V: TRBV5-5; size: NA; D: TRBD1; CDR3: CASSSRTGDHNEQFF; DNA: TGTGCCAGCAGCTCGAGGACAGGAGATCACAATGAGCAGTTCTTC
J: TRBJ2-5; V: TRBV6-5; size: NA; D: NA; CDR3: CASSNGLETQYF; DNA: TGTGCCAGCAGCAACGGTTTAGAGACCCAGTACTTC
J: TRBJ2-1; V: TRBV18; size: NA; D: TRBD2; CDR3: CASSPVGGNEQFF; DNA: TGTGCCAGCTCACCCGTCGGGGGGAATGAGCAGTTCTTC
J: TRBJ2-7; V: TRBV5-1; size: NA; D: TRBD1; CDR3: CASSLAARGYEQYF; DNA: TGCGCCAGCAGCTTGGCCGCCAGGGGGTACGAGCAGTACTTC
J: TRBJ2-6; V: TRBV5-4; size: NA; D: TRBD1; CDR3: CASSWGQGTSGANVLTF; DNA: TGTGCCAGCAGCTGGGGACAGGGGACCTCTGGGGCCAACGTCCTGACTTTC
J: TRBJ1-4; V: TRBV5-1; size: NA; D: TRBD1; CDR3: CASSLGGQGANEKLFF; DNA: TGCGCCAGCAGCTTGGGAGGACAGGGGGCTAATGAAAAACTGTTTTTT
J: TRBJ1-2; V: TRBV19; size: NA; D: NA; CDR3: CASSSHGYTF; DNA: TGTGCCAGTAGTTCCCATGGCTACACCTTC
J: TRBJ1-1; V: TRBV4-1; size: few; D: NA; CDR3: CASWGRTMNTEAFF; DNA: TGCGCCAGCTGGGGGAGGACCATGAACACTGAAGCTTTCTTT
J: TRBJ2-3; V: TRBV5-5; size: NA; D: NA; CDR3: CASSPTPYELEKGDTQYF; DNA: TGTGCCAGCAGCCCAACCCCGTATGAGTTGGAGAAGGGAGATACGCAGTATTTT
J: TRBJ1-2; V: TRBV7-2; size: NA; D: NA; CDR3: CASSLAVHRTSEGYTF; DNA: TGTGCCAGCAGCTTAGCGGTCCATAGAACTAGCGAGGGCTACACCTTC
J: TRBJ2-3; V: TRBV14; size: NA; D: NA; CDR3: CASSQFLADTQYF; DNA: TGTGCCAGCAGCCAATTCCTCGCAGATACGCAGTATTTT
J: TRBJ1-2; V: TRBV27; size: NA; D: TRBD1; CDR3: CASSLKGALYGYTF; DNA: TGTGCCAGCAGTTTAAAGGGGGCTCTCTATGGCTACACCTTC
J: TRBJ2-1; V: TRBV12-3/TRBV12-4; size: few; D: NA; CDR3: CASSHRGGEQFF; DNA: TGTGCCAGCAGTCACAGGGGGGGTGAGCAGTTCTTC
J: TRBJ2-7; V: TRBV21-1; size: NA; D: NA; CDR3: CASSKGDDTYEQYF; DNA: TGTGCCAGCAGCAAAGGAGACGATACCTACGAGCAGTACTTC
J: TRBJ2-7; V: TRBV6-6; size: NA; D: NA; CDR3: CASSYEREYAYEQYF; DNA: TGTGCCAGCAGTTACGAAAGGGAATACGCCTACGAGCAGTACTTC
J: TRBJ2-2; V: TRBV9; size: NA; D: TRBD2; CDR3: CASSSGTSGGTPTVFF; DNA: TGTGCCAGCAGCTCTGGGACTAGCGGGGGTACTCCAACTGTGTTTTTT